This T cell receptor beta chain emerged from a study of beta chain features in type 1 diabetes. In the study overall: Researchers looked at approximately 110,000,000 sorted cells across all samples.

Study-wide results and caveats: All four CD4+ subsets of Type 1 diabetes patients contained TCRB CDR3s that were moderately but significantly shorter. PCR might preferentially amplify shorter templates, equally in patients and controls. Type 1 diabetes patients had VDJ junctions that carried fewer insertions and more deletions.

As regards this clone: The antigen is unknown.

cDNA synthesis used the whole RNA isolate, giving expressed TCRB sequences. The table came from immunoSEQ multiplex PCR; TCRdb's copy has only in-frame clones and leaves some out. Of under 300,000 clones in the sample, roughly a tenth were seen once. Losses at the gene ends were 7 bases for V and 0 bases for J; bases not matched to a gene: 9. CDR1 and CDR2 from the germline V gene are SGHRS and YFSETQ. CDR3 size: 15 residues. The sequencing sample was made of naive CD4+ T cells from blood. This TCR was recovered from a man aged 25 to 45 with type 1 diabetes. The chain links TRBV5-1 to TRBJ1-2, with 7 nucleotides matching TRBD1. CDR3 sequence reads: CASGEGQGANYGYTF. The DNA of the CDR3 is TGCGCCAGCGGAGAGGGGCAGGGGGCTAACTATGGCTACACCTTC.